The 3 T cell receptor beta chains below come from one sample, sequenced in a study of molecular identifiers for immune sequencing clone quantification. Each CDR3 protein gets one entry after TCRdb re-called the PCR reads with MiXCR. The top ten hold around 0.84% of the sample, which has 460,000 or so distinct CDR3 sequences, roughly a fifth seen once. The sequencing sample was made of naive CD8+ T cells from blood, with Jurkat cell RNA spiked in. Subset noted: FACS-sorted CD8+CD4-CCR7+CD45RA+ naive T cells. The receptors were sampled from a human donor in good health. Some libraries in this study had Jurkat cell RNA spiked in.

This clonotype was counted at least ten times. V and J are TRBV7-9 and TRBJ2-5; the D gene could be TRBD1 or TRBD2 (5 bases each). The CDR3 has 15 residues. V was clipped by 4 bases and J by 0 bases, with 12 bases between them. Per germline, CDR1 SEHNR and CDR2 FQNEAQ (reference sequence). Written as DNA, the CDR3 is TGTGCCAGCAGCTCCCGGGACGCCCACCAAGAGACCCAGTACTTC. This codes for CASSSRDAHQETQYF.

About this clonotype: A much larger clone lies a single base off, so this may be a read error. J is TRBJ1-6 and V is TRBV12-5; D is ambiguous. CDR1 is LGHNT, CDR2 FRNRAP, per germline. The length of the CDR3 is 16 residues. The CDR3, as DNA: TGTGCTAGTGCCCCGGCGGGGAGCTCCAATAATTCACCCCTCCACTTT. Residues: CASAPAGSSNNSPLHF.

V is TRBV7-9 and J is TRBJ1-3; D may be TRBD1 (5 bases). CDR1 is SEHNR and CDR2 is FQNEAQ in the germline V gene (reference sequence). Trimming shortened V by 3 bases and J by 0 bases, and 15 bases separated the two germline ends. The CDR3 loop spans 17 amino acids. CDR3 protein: CASSFSQRGHSGNTIYF. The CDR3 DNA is TGTGCCAGCAGCTTTTCCCAGCGGGGCCACTCTGGAAACACCATATATTTT.